The 7 T cell receptor beta chains below all came from one sample that was sequenced in a study of regulatory T cells in long-lasting Graves disease. Time point indicated: newly diagnosed GD, antithyroid drugs for less than 3 months. The TCR library was made from RNA extracted from PBMCs. With iRepertoire HTBI primers and Arm-PCR of CDR3 regions, TCR beta libraries were built. A single record per CDR3 protein comes from TCRdb applying MiXCR to the multiplex PCR reads. The sample contains hundreds of thousands of distinct CDR3 sequences, 16% of which appear only once. This sample also belongs to another study, concerning T cells in Graves' hyperthyroidism and ophthalmopathy.

This material consisted of peripheral blood mononuclear cells (PBMCs), taken at new diagnosis, from a patient treated with antithyroid drugs. These TCRs come from a man in his forties with Graves disease.

This clonotype was recorded at least ten times. The chain uses TRBV29-1 and TRBJ2-1; D remains unclear. V dropped 7 bases and J dropped 4 bases, with 14 bases sitting between them. Germline V gene data show CDR1 as SQVTM and CDR2 as ANQGSEA. There are 13 residues in the CDR3. CDR3 bases: TGCAGCGCCGGAAACTATTATTACAATGAGCAGTTCTTC. Amino acids: CSAGNYYYNEQFF.

This clonotype was picked up many times. The chain recombines TRBV30 with TRBJ2-7; 8 nucleotides line up with TRBD1. V dropped 2 bases and J dropped 0; count of bases not matched to a gene: 3. Germline CDR1 reads GTSNPN; CDR2 reads SVGIG (reference sequence). The CDR3 extends over 14 amino acids. The DNA of the CDR3 is TGTGCCTGGAGTCGCCAGGGGGCCTCCTACGAGCAGTACTTC. It is translated as CAWSRQGASYEQYF.

This clonotype appeared a few times. The chain employs TRBV6-5 and TRBJ1-5; D is unresolved. V lost 4 bases, J lost 3 bases, and 10 bases lay in between. The CDR3 length is 14 residues. From germline, CDR1 is MNHEY and CDR2 SVGAGI. The DNA of the CDR3 is TGTGCCAGCAGTTTAGAAGGCTTCAATCAGCCCCAGCATTTT. Translating it yields CASSLEGFNQPQHF.

The chain employs TRBV5-4 and TRBJ2-7; 15 positions agree with TRBD2. V shed 4 bases and J 7 bases; nucleotides not matched to a gene: 3. The CDR3 loop spans 14 amino acids. The germline gives CDR1 SGHNT, CDR2 YYREEE (reference sequence). As DNA, the CDR3 is TGTGCCAGCAGCGGGGGACTAGCGGGGGGAGAGCAGTACTTC. It encodes CASSGGLAGGEQYF.

This clonotype was counted between two and nine times. The germline gene is not matched at one end of the junction; a read error may be the cause. V is TRBV4-1 and J is TRBJ1-4; D possibly corresponds to TRBD1 (5 bases). The germline V gene encodes CDR1 MGHRA and CDR2 YSYEKL. This CDR3 comprises 15 residues. As DNA, the CDR3 is TGCGCTAGCAGCCAAGCCGGACATCCCTTCGTTAAACTGTTTTTT. Encoded protein: CASSQAGHPFVKLFF.

This clonotype was detected ten times or more. The chain joins TRBV18 to TRBJ1-3; TRBD1 is a possible D gene (6 bases). Germline loops: CDR1 KGHSH, CDR2 LQKENI. This CDR3 has 15 residues. V lost 2 bases, J lost 0 bases, and 8 bases lay in between. CDR3 residues: CASSPRGISGNTIYF. The CDR3 DNA reads as TGTGCCAGCTCACCAAGGGGGATCTCTGGAAACACCATATATTTT.

This clonotype was observed at least ten times. The DNA of the CDR3 is TGTGCCACCAGCAGAACCCGGGACAGGCGCTACGAGCAGTACTTC. Translated: CATSRTRDRRYEQYF. The gene calls are TRBV15 and TRBJ2-7, with 8 bases that match TRBD1. Germline V lookup: CDR1 LNHNV, CDR2 YYDKDF (reference sequence). Germline trimming cut 2 bases from V and 3 bases from J; bases unmatched to any gene: 6. This CDR3 has 15 residues. The variable domain in full, with the rest retrieved from reference TRBV15 and TRBJ2-7, is DAMVIQNPRYQVTQFGKPVTLSCSQTLNHNVMYWYQQKSSQAPKLLFHYYDKDFNNEADTPDNFQSRRPNTSFCFLDIRSPGLGDTAMYLCATSRTRDRRYEQYFGPGTRLTVT.